This T cell receptor beta chain was retrieved from a study of regulatory T cells in long-lasting Graves disease. To make TCR beta libraries, researchers used iRepertoire HTBI primers and Arm-PCR of CDR3 regions. One entry per CDR3 protein, called by TCRdb with MiXCR from the multiplex PCR reads. The data hold 420,000 or so distinct CDR3 sequences, with around 15% observed a single time. The CDR3 contains 14 residues. Germline V gene lookup returns CDR1 MGHDK and CDR2 SYGVNS. Unmatched junction bases numbered 11, after V lost 5 bases and J lost 7 bases. Indicated time point: newly diagnosed GD, antithyroid drugs for less than 3 months. PBMCs provided the RNA from which the TCR library was made. A further study also used this sample, focusing on T cells in Graves' hyperthyroidism and ophthalmopathy. That paper notes: No ophthalmopathy progression within 18 months constituted stable Graves' hyperthyroidism. Hyperthyroidism, newly diagnosed and lasting under 2 months, affected patients aged 18 to 65.

The sequence was obtained from a young woman with Graves disease. The V and J genes are TRBV25-1 and TRBJ2-7; 7 bases are a match to TRBD1. The specimen comprised peripheral blood mononuclear cells (PBMCs), sampled at new diagnosis, from a patient treated with antithyroid drugs. DNA of the CDR3: TGTGCCAGCAGTTCGTGGACAGGAGCGAGGGAGCAGTACTTC. Protein sequence: CASSSWTGAREQYF.